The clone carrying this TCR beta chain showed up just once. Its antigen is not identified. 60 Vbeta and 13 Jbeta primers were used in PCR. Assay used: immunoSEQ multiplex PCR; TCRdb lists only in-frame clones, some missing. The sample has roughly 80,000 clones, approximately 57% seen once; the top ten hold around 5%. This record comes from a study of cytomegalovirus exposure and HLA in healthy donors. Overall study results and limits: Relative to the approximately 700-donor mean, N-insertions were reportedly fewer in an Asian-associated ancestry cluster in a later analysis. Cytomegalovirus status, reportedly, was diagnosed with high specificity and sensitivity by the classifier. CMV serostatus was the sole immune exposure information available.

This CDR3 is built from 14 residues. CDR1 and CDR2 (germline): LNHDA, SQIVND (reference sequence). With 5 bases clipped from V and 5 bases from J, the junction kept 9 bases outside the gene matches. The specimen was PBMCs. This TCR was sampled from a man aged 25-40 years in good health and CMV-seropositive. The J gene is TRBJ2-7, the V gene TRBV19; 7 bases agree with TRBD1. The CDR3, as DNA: TGTGCCAGTAGTCCGAGGGACAGCGTGAACGAGCAGTACTTC. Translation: CASSPRDSVNEQYF.